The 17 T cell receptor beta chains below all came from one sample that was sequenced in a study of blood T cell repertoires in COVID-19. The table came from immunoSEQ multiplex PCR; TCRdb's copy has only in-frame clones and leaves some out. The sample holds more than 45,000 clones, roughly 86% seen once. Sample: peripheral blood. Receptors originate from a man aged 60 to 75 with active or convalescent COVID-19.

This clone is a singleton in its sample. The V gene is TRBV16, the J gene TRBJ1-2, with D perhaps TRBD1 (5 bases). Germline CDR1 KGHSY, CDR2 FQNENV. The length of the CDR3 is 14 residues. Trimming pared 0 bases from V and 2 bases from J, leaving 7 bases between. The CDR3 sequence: CASSQSTVNYGYTF. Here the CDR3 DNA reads TGTGCCAGCAGCCAATCGACAGTCAACTATGGCTACACCTTC.

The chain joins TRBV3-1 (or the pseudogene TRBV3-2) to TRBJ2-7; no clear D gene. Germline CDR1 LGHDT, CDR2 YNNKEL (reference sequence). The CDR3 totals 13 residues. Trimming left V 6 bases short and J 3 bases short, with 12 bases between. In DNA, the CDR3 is TGTGCCAGCAGAAAACTACGGCGCTACGAGCAGTACTTC. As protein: CASRKLRRYEQYF.

CDR3 protein: CASSQVNSNEQFF. In nucleotides, the CDR3 is TGTGCCAGCAGCCAAGTGAACTCCAATGAGCAGTTCTTC. The genes are TRBV4-2 and TRBJ2-1; D not certain. The CDR3 is 13 amino acids. Germline V gene lookup returns CDR1 LGHNA and CDR2 YNFKEQ. The ends were cut back, 1 base at V and 6 bases at J, with 7 bases in the middle.

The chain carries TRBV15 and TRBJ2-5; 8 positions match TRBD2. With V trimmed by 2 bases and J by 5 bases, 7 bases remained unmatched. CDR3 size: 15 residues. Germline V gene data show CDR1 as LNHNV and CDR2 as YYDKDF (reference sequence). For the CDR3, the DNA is TGTGCCACCAGCAGAACGGGACTAGTATCGGAGACCCAGTACTTC. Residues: CATSRTGLVSETQYF.

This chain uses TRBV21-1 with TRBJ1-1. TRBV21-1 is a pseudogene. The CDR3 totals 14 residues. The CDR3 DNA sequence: TGTGCCAGCAGCAAAGTAGGAGAGGAGACTGAAGCTTTCTTT. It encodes CASSKVGEETEAFF.

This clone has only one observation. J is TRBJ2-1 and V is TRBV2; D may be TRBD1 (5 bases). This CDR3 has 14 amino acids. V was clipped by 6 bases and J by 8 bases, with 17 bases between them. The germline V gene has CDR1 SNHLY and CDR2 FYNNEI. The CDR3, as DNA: TGTGCCAGCAGGTGGACACGAAGTTTCGATGAGCAGTTCTTC. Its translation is CASRWTRSFDEQFF.

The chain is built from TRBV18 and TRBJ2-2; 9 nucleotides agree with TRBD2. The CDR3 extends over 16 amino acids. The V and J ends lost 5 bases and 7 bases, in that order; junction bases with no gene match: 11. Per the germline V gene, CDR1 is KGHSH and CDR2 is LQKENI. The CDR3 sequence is CASSSPGTSSYGELFF. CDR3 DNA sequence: TGTGCCAGCTCATCGCCGGGGACTAGCTCGTACGGGGAGCTGTTTTTT.

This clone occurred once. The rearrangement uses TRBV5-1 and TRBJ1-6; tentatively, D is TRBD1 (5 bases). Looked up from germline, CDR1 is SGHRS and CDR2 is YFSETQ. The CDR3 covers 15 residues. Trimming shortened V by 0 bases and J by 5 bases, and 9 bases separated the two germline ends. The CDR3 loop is CASSLGVRDNSPLHF. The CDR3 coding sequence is TGCGCCAGCAGCTTGGGAGTCAGGGATAATTCACCCCTCCACTTT.

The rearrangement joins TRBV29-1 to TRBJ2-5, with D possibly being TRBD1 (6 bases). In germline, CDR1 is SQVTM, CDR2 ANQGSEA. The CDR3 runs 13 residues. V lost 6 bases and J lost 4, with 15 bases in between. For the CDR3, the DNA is TGCAGCGTGGACAGAGGGCTAGTAGAGACCCAGTACTTC. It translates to CSVDRGLVETQYF.

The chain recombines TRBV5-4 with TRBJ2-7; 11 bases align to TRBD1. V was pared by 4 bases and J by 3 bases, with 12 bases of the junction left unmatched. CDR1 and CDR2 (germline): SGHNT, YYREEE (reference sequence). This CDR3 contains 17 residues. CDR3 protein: CASSPPLGTGGGYEQYF. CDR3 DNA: TGTGCCAGCAGCCCCCCACTAGGGACAGGGGGAGGCTACGAGCAGTACTTC. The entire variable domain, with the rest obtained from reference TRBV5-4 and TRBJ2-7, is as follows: ETGVTQSPTHLIKTRGQQVTLRCSSQSGHNTVSWYQQALGQGPQFIFQYYREEENGRGNFPPRFSGLQFPNYSSELNVNALELDDSALYLCASSPPLGTGGGYEQYFGPGTRLTVT.

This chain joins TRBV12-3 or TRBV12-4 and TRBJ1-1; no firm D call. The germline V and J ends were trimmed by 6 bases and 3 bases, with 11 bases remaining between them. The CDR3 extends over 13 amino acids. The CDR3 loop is CASSFYRDTEAFF. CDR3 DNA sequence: TGTGCCAGCAGCTTCTACAGAGACACTGAAGCTTTCTTT.

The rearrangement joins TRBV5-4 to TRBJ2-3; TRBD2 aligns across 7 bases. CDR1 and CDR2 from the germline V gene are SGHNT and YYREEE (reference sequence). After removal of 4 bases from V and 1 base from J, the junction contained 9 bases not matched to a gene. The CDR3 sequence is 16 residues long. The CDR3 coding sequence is TGTGCCAGCAGCCTAAGCGGGGCCCAGCGCACAGATACGCAGTATTTT. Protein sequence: CASSLSGAQRTDTQYF.

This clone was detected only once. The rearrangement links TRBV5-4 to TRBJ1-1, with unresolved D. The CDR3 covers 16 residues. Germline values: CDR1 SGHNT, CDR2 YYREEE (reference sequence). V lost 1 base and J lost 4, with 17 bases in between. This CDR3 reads CASSLFPGGGFTEAFF. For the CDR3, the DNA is TGTGCCAGCAGCTTGTTTCCGGGCGGAGGGTTCACTGAAGCTTTCTTT.

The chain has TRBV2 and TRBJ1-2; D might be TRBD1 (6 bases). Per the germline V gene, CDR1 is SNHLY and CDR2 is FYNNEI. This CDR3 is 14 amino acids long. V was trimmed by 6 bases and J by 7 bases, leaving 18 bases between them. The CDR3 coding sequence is TGTGCCAGCAGGTCGTCGTTGGGGGCCGGTGGCTACACCTTC. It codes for CASRSSLGAGGYTF.

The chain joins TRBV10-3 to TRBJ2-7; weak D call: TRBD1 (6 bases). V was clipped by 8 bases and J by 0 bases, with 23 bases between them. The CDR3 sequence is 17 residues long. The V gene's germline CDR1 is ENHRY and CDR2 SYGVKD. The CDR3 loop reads CAIPIVLGAGDSYEQYF. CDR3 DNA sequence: TGTGCCATCCCAATCGTCCTAGGGGCAGGGGACTCCTACGAGCAGTACTTC.

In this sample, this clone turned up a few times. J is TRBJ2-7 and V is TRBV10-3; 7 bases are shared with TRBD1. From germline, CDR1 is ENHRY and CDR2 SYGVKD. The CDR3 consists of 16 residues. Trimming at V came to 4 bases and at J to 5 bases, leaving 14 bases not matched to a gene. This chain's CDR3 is CAISGGLGTASDEQYF. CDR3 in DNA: TGTGCCATCAGTGGGGGATTGGGGACAGCTTCGGACGAGCAGTACTTC.

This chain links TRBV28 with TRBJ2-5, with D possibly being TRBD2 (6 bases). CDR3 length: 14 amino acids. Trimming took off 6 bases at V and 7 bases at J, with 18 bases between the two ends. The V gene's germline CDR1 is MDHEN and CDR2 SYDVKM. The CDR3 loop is CASRQSGVVGTQYF. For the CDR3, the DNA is TGTGCCAGCAGGCAGTCGGGGGTAGTGGGGACCCAGTACTTC.